Following are 20 T cell receptor beta chains from one sample sequenced in a study of Ad26.COV2.S vaccination and SARS-CoV-2 variants. Sequenced by immunoSEQ multiplex PCR; TCRdb stores in-frame clones only, minus some. Here the sample spans approximately 300,000 clones, about 82% being singletons. Treatment noted: 19 received Ad26.COV2.S at low or high dose, single or two shots; about 5 received placebo; per-sample allocation not given. Samples came from day 63 after the first vaccine or placebo injection. The material was peripheral blood, obtained in a trial of Ad26.COV2.S vaccine versus placebo. The receptors stem from a person between 18 and 60 years old who received the Ad26.COV2.S COVID-19 vaccine or a placebo.

This rearrangement joins TRBV5-1 to TRBJ1-2; the D is unclear. Looked up from germline, CDR1 is SGHRS and CDR2 is YFSETQ. This CDR3 has 15 amino acids. Trimming took off 4 bases at V and 8 bases at J, with 21 bases between the two ends. The CDR3 loop is CASSETRISLGGYTF. CDR3 coding DNA: TGCGCCAGCAGCGAAACCCGGATCTCCCTAGGGGGCTACACCTTC.

This chain connects TRBV7-2 to TRBJ2-5; either TRBD1 or TRBD2 may fit D (7 bases each). Trimming removed 5 bases from V and 1 base from J, with 14 bases in between. This CDR3 comprises 15 residues. The germline CDR1 and CDR2 sequences are SGHTA and FQGNSA. The CDR3, as DNA: TGTGCCAGCAGCCAGACAGGGAGGGCCCAAGAGACCCAGTACTTC. It specifies CASSQTGRAQETQYF.

The chain uses TRBV19 and TRBJ1-1; D may be TRBD1 (6 bases). Germline CDR1 is LNHDA and CDR2 is SQIVND (reference sequence). The V and J ends lost 2 bases and 5 bases respectively, with 12 bases between them. The CDR3 spans 14 residues. CDR3 protein: CASSIQTGRTEAFF. The CDR3 DNA is TGTGCCAGTAGTATACAGACAGGAAGGACTGAAGCTTTCTTT.

V and J are TRBV5-4 and TRBJ2-7; 10 nucleotides agree with TRBD1. CDR1 and CDR2 from the germline V gene are SGHNT and YYREEE (reference sequence). After removal of 4 bases from V and 1 base from J, the junction contained 5 bases not matched to a gene. The CDR3 totals 15 residues. The chain's CDR3 is CASSNGQGGSYEQYF. The CDR3 coding sequence is TGTGCCAGCAGCAACGGACAGGGGGGATCCTACGAGCAGTACTTC. Based on the CDR3 plus reference TRBV5-4 and TRBJ2-7, the full variable domain is ETGVTQSPTHLIKTRGQQVTLRCSSQSGHNTVSWYQQALGQGPQFIFQYYREEENGRGNFPPRFSGLQFPNYSSELNVNALELDDSALYLCASSNGQGGSYEQYFGPGTRLTVT.

This rearrangement joins TRBV4-2 to TRBJ1-6; D remains ambiguous. CDR3 size: 16 residues. Germline CDR1 LGHNA, CDR2 YNFKEQ. V gave up 0 bases and J gave up 2 bases, with 8 bases separating them. The CDR3 protein is CASSQEGSTYNSPLHF. The CDR3 nucleotides are TGTGCCAGCAGCCAAGAGGGTAGCACCTATAATTCACCCCTCCACTTT.

The genes are TRBV5-4 and TRBJ1-2; perhaps TRBD1 as D (5 bases). Trimming pared 4 bases from V and 0 bases from J, leaving 10 bases between. Germline CDR1 SGHNT, CDR2 YYREEE (reference sequence). CDR3 length: 14 residues. The CDR3 loop reads CASSIRTTNYGYTF. The CDR3, as DNA: TGTGCCAGCAGCATTCGGACAACTAACTATGGCTACACCTTC.

The chain uses TRBV3-1 (or the pseudogene TRBV3-2) and TRBJ1-2; TRBD1 agrees at 7 bases. The CDR3 loop spans 15 amino acids. Germline V lookup: CDR1 LGHDT, CDR2 YNNKEL (reference sequence). Trimming removed 1 base from V and 6 bases from J; junction bases left unmatched: 8. The CDR3, as DNA: TGTGCCAGCAGCCAAGTGGAGGTGGACAGGAATGGCTACACCTTC. This translates into CASSQVEVDRNGYTF.

The chain carries TRBV5-1 and TRBJ1-4, with 7 bases lining up with TRBD1. Germline values: CDR1 SGHRS, CDR2 YFSETQ. This CDR3 has 16 amino acids. The ends lost 4 bases at V and 0 bases at J; junction bases unmatched: 6. CDR3 nucleotide sequence: TGCGCCAGCAGCCTGGGGGACAGTGCAACTAATGAAAAACTGTTTTTT. Translation gives CASSLGDSATNEKLFF.

The chain is built from TRBV6-5 and TRBJ2-7; D is undetermined. Trimming removed 8 bases from V and 2 bases from J, with 13 bases in between. This CDR3 region has 13 residues. Germline V gives CDR1 MNHEY, CDR2 SVGAGI. This chain's CDR3 is CASAAGPTYEQYF. As DNA, the CDR3 is TGTGCCAGCGCGGCAGGTCCGACCTACGAGCAGTACTTC.

This clone was recorded once. The genes are TRBV7-9 and TRBJ2-1, with 10 bases lining up with TRBD1. CDR1 is SEHNR, CDR2 FQNEAQ, per germline (reference sequence). The CDR3 length is 18 residues. V shed 4 bases, J shed 1 base, and the junction held 10 bases outside the gene matches. CDR3 DNA sequence: TGTGCCAGCAGCTCCCCCCCGGGACAGGGGCAATCCTACAATGAGCAGTTCTTC. Translating gives CASSSPPGQGQSYNEQFF.

The gene calls are TRBV18 and TRBJ2-2; D remains unclear. The CDR3 is 15 amino acids. The V end lost 2 bases, the J end lost 0 bases, and 7 bases lay between the germline ends. CDR1 and CDR2 from the germline V gene are KGHSH and LQKENI. CDR3 in amino acids: CASSPTHSNTGELFF. In nucleotides, the CDR3 is TGTGCCAGCTCACCAACTCACTCGAACACCGGGGAGCTGTTTTTT.

The chain has TRBV12-3 or TRBV12-4 and TRBJ2-2; D gene ambiguous. The CDR3 runs 13 residues. V lost 7 bases to trimming and J lost 5 bases, with 11 bases between them. For the CDR3, the DNA is TGTGCCAGCAAACTAATCGGGACCGGGGAGCTGTTTTTT. The encoded protein is CASKLIGTGELFF.

The rearrangement uses TRBV5-4 and TRBJ2-3, with D possibly being TRBD1 (6 bases). The germline V gene has CDR1 SGHNT and CDR2 YYREEE (reference sequence). The V and J ends lost 0 bases and 2 bases respectively, with 10 bases between them. The CDR3 spans 15 residues. CDR3 region: CASSLGQVNTDTQYF. The CDR3 DNA reads TGTGCCAGCAGCTTGGGACAGGTCAACACAGATACGCAGTATTTT. The whole variable domain, filled in from reference TRBV5-4 and TRBJ2-3, reads ETGVTQSPTHLIKTRGQQVTLRCSSQSGHNTVSWYQQALGQGPQFIFQYYREEENGRGNFPPRFSGLQFPNYSSELNVNALELDDSALYLCASSLGQVNTDTQYFGPGTRLTVL.

This clone was detected only a few times. The chain employs TRBV7-2 and TRBJ2-7, with TRBD2 matching over 8 bases. The CDR3 totals 16 residues. The V segment lost 0 bases and the J segment 1 base; nucleotides outside the gene matches: 5. The germline gives CDR1 SGHTA, CDR2 FQGNSA. CDR3 bases: TGTGCCAGCAGCTTAGCGGCGGGGGGTGGATCCTACGAGCAGTACTTC. This translates into CASSLAAGGGSYEQYF.

The V gene is TRBV3-1 (or the pseudogene TRBV3-2), the J gene TRBJ1-2; D is unclear. Germline V gives CDR1 LGHDT, CDR2 YNNKEL (reference sequence). This CDR3 has 13 amino acids. Between the trimmed V and J ends, which lost 4 bases and 4 bases, there was a span of 10 bases. The CDR3 nucleotides are TGTGCCAGCAGCCCGGGTCCTTCCTATGGCTACACCTTC. As protein: CASSPGPSYGYTF.

The genes are TRBV5-6 and TRBJ1-5; D unclear. The CDR3 sequence is 13 residues long. Germline loops: CDR1 SGHDT, CDR2 YYEEEE. V was shortened by 4 bases and J by 6 bases, with 11 bases between the two germline ends. Written as DNA, the CDR3 is TGTGCCAGCAGCCGCAGGCCGGGTCAGCCCCAGCATTTT. It specifies CASSRRPGQPQHF.

The rearrangement uses TRBV28 and TRBJ1-1; 8 positions match TRBD1. The V and J ends lost 8 bases and 7 bases, in that order; junction bases with no gene match: 12. This CDR3 comprises 14 residues. Germline V gene lookup returns CDR1 MDHEN and CDR2 SYDVKM. CDR3 DNA: TGTGCCAGCCTAACACTTAGACAGGGGCTTGAAGCTTTCTTT. Encoded protein: CASLTLRQGLEAFF. The variable domain in full, with the rest retrieved from reference TRBV28 and TRBJ1-1, is DVKVTQSSRYLVKRTGEKVFLECVQDMDHENMFWYRQDPGLGLRLIYFSYDVKMKEKGDIPEGYSVSREKKERFSLILESASTNQTSMYLCASLTLRQGLEAFFGQGTRLTVV.

The genes are TRBV4-1 and TRBJ1-4; TRBD1 might be the D (5 bases). The V gene lost 4 bases and the J gene lost 6 bases, with 12 bases spanning the gap. Germline CDR1 reads MGHRA; CDR2 reads YSYEKL. The CDR3 has 14 amino acids. The CDR3 nucleotides are TGCGCCAGCAGCCCCCACAGGATGGATGAAAAACTGTTTTTT. Translation: CASSPHRMDEKLFF.

CDR3 sequence (DNA): TGTGCCAGCAGCGTAACCAGGGGGAATGAGCAGTTCTTC. Amino acids: CASSVTRGNEQFF. The J gene is TRBJ2-1, the V gene TRBV11-2; TRBD1 matches 7 bases. This CDR3 contains 13 residues. V trimming: 5 bases; J trimming: 7 bases; junction bases outside the gene matches: 5. Germline lookup yields CDR1 SGHAT and CDR2 FQNNGV. Variable domain in full (rest from reference TRBV11-2 and TRBJ2-1): EAGVAQSPRYKIIEKRQSVAFWCNPISGHATLYWYQQILGQGPKLLIQFQNNGVVDDSQLPKDRFSAERLKGVDSTLKIQPAKLEDSAVYLCASSVTRGNEQFFGPGTRLTVL.

The chain recombines TRBV10-1 with TRBJ2-3; 8 bases line up with TRBD1. CDR1 and CDR2 (germline): WNHNN, SYGVQD (reference sequence). With V trimmed by 6 bases and J by 4 bases, 6 bases remained unmatched. This CDR3 has 14 amino acids. This CDR3 reads CASSWRQGSDTQYF. The CDR3 bases are TGCGCCAGCAGCTGGAGACAGGGGTCAGATACGCAGTATTTT.